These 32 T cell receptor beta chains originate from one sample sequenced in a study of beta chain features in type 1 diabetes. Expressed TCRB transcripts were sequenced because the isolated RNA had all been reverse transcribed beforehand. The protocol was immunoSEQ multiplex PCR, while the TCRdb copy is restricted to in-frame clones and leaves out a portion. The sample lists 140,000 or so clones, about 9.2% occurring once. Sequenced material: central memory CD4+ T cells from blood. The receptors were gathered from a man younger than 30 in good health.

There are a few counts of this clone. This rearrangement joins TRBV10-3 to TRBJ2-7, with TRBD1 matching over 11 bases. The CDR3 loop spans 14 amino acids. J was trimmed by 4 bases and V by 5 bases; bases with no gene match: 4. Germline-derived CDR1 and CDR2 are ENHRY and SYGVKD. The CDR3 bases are TGTGCCATCAGTCTAGGGACAGGGGGGTACGAGCAGTACTTC. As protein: CAISLGTGGYEQYF.

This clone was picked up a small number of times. The CDR3 loop is CASSVDLRGDGEQFF. In DNA form, the CDR3 reads TGTGCCAGCAGCGTTGACCTCAGGGGTGATGGTGAGCAGTTCTTC. The chain couples TRBV9 to TRBJ2-1, with D perhaps matching TRBD1 (6 bases). V lost 2 bases, J lost 9 bases, and 18 bases lay in between. Germline CDR1 is SGDLS and CDR2 is YYNGEE. This CDR3 is 15 amino acids long.

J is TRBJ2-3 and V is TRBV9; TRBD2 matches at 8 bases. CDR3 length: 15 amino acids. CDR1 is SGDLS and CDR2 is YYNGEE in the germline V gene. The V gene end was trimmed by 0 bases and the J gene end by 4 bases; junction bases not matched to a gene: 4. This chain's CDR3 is CASSVEGTRADTQYF. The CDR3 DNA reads TGTGCCAGCAGCGTAGAAGGGACTAGAGCAGATACGCAGTATTTT.

The CDR3, as DNA: TGTGCCAGCAGCCGTCTCACAGGGTCGGAGACCCAGTACTTC. This sequence encodes CASSRLTGSETQYF. V gene TRBV7-9 combines with J gene TRBJ2-5, with TRBD1 as a possible D gene (6 bases). The CDR3 covers 14 residues. CDR1 is SEHNR, CDR2 FQNEAQ, per germline (reference sequence). V shed 5 bases and J shed 5 bases, with 15 bases lying between them.

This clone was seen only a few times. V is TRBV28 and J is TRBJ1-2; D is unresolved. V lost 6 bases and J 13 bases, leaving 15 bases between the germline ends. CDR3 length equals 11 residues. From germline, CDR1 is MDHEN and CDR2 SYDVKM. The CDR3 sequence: CASRSGPLSTF. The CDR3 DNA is TGTGCCAGCAGGTCCGGTCCCCTATCCACCTTC.

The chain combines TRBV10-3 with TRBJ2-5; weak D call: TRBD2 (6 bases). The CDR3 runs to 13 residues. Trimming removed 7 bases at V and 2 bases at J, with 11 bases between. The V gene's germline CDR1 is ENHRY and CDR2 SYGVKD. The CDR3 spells CAITGDSQETQYF. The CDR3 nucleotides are TGTGCCATCACGGGGGACTCACAAGAGACCCAGTACTTC.

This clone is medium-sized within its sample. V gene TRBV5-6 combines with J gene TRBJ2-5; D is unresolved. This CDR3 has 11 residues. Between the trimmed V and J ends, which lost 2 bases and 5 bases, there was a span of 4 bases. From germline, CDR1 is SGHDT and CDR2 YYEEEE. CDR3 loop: CASSFSETQYF. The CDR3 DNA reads TGTGCCAGCAGCTTTTCGGAGACCCAGTACTTC.

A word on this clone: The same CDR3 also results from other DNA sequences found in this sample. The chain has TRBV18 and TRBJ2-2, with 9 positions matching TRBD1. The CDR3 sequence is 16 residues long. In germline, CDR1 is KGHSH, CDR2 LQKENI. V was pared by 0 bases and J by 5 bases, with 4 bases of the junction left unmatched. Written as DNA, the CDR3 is TGTGCCAGCTCACCACCGGGACAGGGAAGGACCGGGGAGCTGTTTTTT. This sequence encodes CASSPPGQGRTGELFF.

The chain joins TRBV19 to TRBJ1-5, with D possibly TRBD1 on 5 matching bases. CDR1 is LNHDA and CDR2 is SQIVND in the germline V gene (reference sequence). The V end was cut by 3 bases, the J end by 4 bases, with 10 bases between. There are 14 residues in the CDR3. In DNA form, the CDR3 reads TGTGCCAGTAGTATGGGGCAGGCGAATCAGCCCCAGCATTTT. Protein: CASSMGQANQPQHF.

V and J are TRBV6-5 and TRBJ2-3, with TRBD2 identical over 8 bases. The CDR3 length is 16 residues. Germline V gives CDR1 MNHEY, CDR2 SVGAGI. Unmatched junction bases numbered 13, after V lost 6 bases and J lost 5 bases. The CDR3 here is CASSYPFRGGQDTQYF. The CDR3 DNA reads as TGTGCCAGCAGCTACCCTTTTCGGGGGGGCCAAGATACGCAGTATTTT.

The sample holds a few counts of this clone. The CDR3 loop reads CASSLGLAGGPVETQYF. CDR3 bases: TGTGCCAGCAGCTTGGGACTAGCGGGGGGGCCGGTAGAGACCCAGTACTTC. The chain combines TRBV7-9 with TRBJ2-5, with 16 bases aligning to TRBD2. Germline V gene sequence: CDR1 SEHNR, CDR2 FQNEAQ (reference sequence). The V gene end was trimmed by 3 bases and the J gene end by 4 bases; junction bases not matched to a gene: 5. The CDR3 loop spans 17 amino acids.

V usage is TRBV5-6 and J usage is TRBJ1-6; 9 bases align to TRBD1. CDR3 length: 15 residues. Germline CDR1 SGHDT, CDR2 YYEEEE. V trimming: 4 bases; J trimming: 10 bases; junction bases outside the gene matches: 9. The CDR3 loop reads CASSPGTGLRSPLHF. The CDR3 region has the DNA TGTGCCAGCAGCCCCGGGACAGGGTTAAGATCACCCCTCCACTTT.

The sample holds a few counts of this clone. The CDR3: CASKNPLSSYNEQFF. The CDR3 DNA reads TGCGCCAGCAAGAATCCCTTGAGCTCCTACAATGAGCAGTTCTTC. The chain recombines TRBV4-3 with TRBJ2-1; D uncertain. V dropped 7 bases and J dropped 0 bases, with 13 bases sitting between them. This CDR3 region has 15 residues. Germline V gives CDR1 LGHNA, CDR2 YSLEER.

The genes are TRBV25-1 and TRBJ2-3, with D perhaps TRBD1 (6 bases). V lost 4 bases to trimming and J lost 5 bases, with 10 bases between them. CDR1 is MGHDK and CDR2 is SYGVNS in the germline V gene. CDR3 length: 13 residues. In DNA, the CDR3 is TGTGCCAGCAGTGCCAGGGGAAGAGATACGCAGTATTTT. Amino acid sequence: CASSARGRDTQYF.

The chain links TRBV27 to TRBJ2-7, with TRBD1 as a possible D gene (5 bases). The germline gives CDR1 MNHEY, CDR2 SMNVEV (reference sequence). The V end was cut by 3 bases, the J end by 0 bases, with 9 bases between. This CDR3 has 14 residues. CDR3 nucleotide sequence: TGTGCCAGCAGTTTTTCCAGGGACTCCTACGAGCAGTACTTC. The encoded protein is CASSFSRDSYEQYF.

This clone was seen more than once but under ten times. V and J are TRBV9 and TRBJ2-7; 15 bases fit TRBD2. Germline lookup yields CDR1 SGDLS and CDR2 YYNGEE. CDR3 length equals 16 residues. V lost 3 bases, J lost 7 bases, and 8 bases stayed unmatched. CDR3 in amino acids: CASSERWTSGGAEQYF. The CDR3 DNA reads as TGTGCCAGCAGCGAACGTTGGACTAGCGGGGGGGCGGAGCAGTACTTC.

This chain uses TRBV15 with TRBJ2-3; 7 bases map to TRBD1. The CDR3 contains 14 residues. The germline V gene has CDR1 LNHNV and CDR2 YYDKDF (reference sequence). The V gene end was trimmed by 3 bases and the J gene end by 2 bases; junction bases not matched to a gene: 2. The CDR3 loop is CATSRGTATDTQYF. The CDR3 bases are TGTGCCACCAGCAGGGGGACAGCCACAGATACGCAGTATTTT. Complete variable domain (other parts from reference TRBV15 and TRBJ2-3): DAMVIQNPRYQVTQFGKPVTLSCSQTLNHNVMYWYQQKSSQAPKLLFHYYDKDFNNEADTPDNFQSRRPNTSFCFLDIRSPGLGDTAMYLCATSRGTATDTQYFGPGTRLTVL.

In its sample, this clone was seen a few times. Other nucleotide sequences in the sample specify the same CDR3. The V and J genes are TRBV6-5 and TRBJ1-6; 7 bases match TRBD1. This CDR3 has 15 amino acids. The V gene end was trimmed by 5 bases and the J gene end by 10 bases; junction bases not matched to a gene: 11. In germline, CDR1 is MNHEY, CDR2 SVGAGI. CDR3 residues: CASSQKQGKGSPLHF. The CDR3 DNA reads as TGTGCCAGCAGTCAAAAACAGGGGAAAGGATCACCCCTCCACTTT.

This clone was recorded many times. CDR3 bases: TGTGCCAGCAGCCGGAGCATGAACACTGAAGCTTTCTTT. Amino acid sequence: CASSRSMNTEAFF. The V and J genes are TRBV14 and TRBJ1-1, with D hard to call. Germline-derived CDR1 and CDR2 are SGHDN and FVKESK. The V gene lost 4 bases and the J gene lost 0 bases, with 6 bases spanning the gap. The CDR3 consists of 13 residues.

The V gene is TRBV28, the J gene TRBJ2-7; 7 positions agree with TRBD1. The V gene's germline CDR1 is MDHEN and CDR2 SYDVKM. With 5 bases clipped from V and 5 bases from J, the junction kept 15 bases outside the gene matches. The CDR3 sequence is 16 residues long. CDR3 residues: CASSRLRQGRLDEQYF. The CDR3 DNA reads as TGTGCCAGCAGTAGGCTTCGACAGGGAAGGTTGGACGAGCAGTACTTC.

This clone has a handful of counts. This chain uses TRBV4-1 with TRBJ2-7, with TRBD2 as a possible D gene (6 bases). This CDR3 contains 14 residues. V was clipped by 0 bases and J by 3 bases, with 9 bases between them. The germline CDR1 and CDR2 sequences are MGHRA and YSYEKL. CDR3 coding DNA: TGCGCCAGCAGCCAAGAAACGGGAGACTACGAGCAGTACTTC. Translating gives CASSQETGDYEQYF.

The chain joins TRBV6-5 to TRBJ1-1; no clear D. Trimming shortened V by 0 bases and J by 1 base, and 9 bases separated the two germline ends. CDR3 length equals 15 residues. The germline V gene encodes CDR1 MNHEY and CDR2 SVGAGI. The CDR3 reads CASSYSSPSNTEAFF. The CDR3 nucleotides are TGTGCCAGCAGTTACTCGTCTCCGTCGAACACTGAAGCTTTCTTT.

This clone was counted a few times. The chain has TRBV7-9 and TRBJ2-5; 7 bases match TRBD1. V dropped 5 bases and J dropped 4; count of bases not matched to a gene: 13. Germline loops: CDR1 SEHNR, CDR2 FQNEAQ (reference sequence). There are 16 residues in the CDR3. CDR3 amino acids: CASSPGDRGGAETQYF. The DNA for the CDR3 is TGTGCCAGCAGCCCCGGGGACAGAGGGGGAGCAGAGACCCAGTACTTC.

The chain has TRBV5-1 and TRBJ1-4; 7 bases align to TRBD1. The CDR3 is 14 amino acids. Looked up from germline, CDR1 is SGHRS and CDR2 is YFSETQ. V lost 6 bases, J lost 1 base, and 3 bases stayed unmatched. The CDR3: CASTPGGTNEKLFF. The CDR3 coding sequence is TGCGCCAGCACCCCAGGGGGAACTAATGAAAAACTGTTTTTT.

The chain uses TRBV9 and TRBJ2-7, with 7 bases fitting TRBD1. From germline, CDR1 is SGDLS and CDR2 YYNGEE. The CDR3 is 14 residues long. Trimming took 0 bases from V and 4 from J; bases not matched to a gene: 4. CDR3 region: CASSVGNRGYEQYF. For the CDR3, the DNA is TGTGCCAGCAGCGTAGGGAACAGGGGTTACGAGCAGTACTTC.

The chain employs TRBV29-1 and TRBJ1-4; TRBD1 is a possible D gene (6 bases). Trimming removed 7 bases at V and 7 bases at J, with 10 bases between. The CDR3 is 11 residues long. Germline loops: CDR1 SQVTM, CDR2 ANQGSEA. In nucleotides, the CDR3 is TGCAGCGGGACGGACAGTGAAAAACTGTTTTTT. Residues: CSGTDSEKLFF. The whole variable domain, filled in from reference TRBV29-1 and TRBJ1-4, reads SAVISQKPSRDICQRGTSLTIQCQVDSQVTMMFWYRQQPGQSLTLIATANQGSEATYESGFVIDKFPISRPNLTFSTLTVSNMSPEDSSIYLCSGTDSEKLFFGSGTQLSVL.

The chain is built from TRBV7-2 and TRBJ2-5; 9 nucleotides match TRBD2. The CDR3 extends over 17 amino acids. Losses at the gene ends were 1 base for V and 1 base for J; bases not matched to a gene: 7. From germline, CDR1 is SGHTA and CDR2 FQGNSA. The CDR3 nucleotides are TGTGCCAGCAGCTTAGTTGGCGGGGGGGCCCTCCAAGAGACCCAGTACTTC. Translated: CASSLVGGGALQETQYF.

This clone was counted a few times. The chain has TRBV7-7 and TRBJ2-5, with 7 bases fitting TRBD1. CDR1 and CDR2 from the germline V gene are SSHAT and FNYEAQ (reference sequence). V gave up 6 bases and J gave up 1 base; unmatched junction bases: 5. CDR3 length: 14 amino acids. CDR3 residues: CASSLGQAQETQYF. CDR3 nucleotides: TGTGCCAGCAGTCTCGGACAGGCCCAAGAGACCCAGTACTTC.

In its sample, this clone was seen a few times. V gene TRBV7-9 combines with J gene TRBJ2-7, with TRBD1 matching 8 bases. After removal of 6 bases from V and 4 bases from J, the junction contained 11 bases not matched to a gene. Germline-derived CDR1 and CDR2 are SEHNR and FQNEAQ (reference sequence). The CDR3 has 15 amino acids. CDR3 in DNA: TGTGCCAGCAGTCCAGGGGGCGCGGGTTCTTACGAGCAGTACTTC. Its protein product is CASSPGGAGSYEQYF.

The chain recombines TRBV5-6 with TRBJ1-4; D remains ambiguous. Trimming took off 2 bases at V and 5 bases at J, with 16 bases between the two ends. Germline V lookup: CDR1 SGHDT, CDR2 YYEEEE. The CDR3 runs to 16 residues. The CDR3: CASSFSGGGWNEKLFF. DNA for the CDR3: TGTGCCAGCAGCTTTTCAGGTGGAGGGTGGAATGAAAAACTGTTTTTT.

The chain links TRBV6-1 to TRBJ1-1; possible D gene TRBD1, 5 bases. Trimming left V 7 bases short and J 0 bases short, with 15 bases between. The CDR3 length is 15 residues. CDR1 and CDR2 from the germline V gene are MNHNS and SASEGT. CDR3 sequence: CASITLGQLNTEAFF. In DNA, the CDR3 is TGTGCCAGCATCACACTGGGGCAGTTGAACACTGAAGCTTTCTTT.

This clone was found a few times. CDR3: CASSLRIIAGNTEAFF. The CDR3 nucleotides are TGTGCCAGCAGTTTACGGATTATCGCAGGGAACACTGAAGCTTTCTTT. This chain links TRBV27 with TRBJ1-1, with D uncertain. V lost 2 bases and J lost 1, with 14 bases in between. CDR3 size: 16 residues. CDR1 is MNHEY, CDR2 SMNVEV, per germline (reference sequence).